These T cell receptor beta chains were read from a single sample in a study of blood T cell repertoires in COVID-19. The table came from immunoSEQ multiplex PCR; TCRdb's copy has only in-frame clones and leaves some out. The profile shows fewer than 60,000 clones, over 90% of them singletons. Sequencing input: peripheral blood. These receptors were obtained from a man aged 55 to 70 with COVID-19, enrolled during active disease. The CDR3 runs from the conserved cysteine through the conserved F or W. The D gene is left open where the match is weak. The listing skips clone size in some rows; elsewhere it reads once, few, many or a size class.

- - TRBJ2-4 TRBV6-5 CASSYGQRGAKNIQYF TGTGCCAGCAGTTACGGCCAGCGCGGAGCCAAAAACATTCAGTACTTC
- - TRBJ2-7 TRBV6-4 CMNRLLGYEQYF TGCATGAACAGGCTCTTAGGCTACGAGCAGTACTTC
- - TRBJ2-2 TRBV30 CAWRLNLMNTGELFF TGTGCCTGGAGACTTAACCTAATGAACACCGGGGAGCTGTTTTTT
TRBD1 - TRBJ1-2 TRBV5-1 CASSLDGQGGGYTF TGCGCCAGCAGCTTGGATGGACAGGGTGGCGGCTACACCTTC
TRBD1 - TRBJ1-6 TRBV3-1/TRBV3-2 CASSLTGQDNSPLHF TGTGCCAGCAGCCTCACCGGACAGGATAATTCACCCCTCCACTTT
TRBD1 once TRBJ2-2 TRBV7-3 CASSPGQHTGELFF TGTGCCAGCAGCCCGGGACAGCACACCGGGGAGCTGTTTTTT
TRBD1 - TRBJ1-1 TRBV2 CASSEGIRGKRRAFF TGTGCCAGCAGTGAAGGTATCAGGGGGAAACGTCGAGCTTTCTTT
TRBD1 - TRBJ1-5 TRBV2 CASSGQGVWQPQHF TGTGCCAGCAGTGGGCAGGGGGTATGGCAGCCCCAGCATTTT
- - TRBJ1-3 TRBV3-1/TRBV3-2 CASSLRQDSSGNTIYF TGTGCCAGCAGCCTCCGACAGGATAGCTCTGGAAACACCATATATTTT
TRBD2 - TRBJ2-5 TRBV3-1/TRBV3-2 CASSQYDGGETQYF TGTGCCAGCAGCCAGTATGACGGGGGGGAGACCCAGTACTTC
TRBD1 - TRBJ1-2 TRBV19 CASSIAGQGPTFKGYTF TGTGCCAGTAGTATTGCGGGACAGGGTCCAACTTTTAAGGGCTACACCTTC
- - TRBJ1-5 TRBV4-1 CASSQEGTTGRPQHF TGCGCCAGCAGCCAAGAGGGCACAACAGGGAGGCCCCAGCATTTT
- - TRBJ2-7 TRBV15 CATSKGLAQNEQYF TGTGCCACCAGCAAGGGGCTAGCGCAAAACGAGCAGTACTTC
- - TRBJ1-2 TRBV28 CASSQAGANYGYTF TGTGCCAGCAGTCAGGCAGGTGCTAACTATGGCTACACCTTC
- - TRBJ2-7 TRBV7-2 CASSFPSSYEQYF TGTGCCAGCAGCTTTCCTAGTTCCTACGAGCAGTACTTC
TRBD2 once TRBJ2-2 TRBV13 CASSLGLAGGAGELFF TGTGCCAGCAGCTTAGGACTAGCGGGAGGGGCCGGGGAGCTGTTTTTT
- - TRBJ1-1 TRBV2 CASSDGETPAFF TGTGCCAGCAGTGACGGGGAAACTCCAGCTTTCTTT
TRBD1 - TRBJ1-2 TRBV7-2 CASRIQGDRTYYGYTF TGTGCCAGCAGGATTCAAGGGGACAGGACCTACTATGGCTACACCTTC
TRBD1 - TRBJ1-2 TRBV2 CASTYGQGFYGYTF TGTGCCAGTACGTACGGACAGGGATTCTATGGCTACACCTTC
- - TRBJ1-2 TRBV28 CASTDTGVYGYTF TGTGCCAGTACCGACACGGGAGTTTATGGCTACACCTTC
TRBD1 - TRBJ2-7 TRBV19 CASSLTGGASYEQYF TGTGCCAGTAGTCTGACAGGGGGCGCATCCTACGAGCAGTACTTC
- - TRBJ2-3 TRBV5-1 CASSFTGLEGDTQYF TGCGCCAGCAGCTTTACAGGGCTCGAGGGGGATACGCAGTATTTT
- - TRBJ2-7 TRBV5-4 CASSSRGARPGSAYEQYF TGTGCCAGCAGCTCCCGTGGGGCTCGACCAGGCTCAGCCTACGAGCAGTACTTC
- - TRBJ2-1 TRBV7-9 CASSSGLSSNEQFF TGTGCCAGCAGCTCGGGACTTTCTTCCAATGAGCAGTTCTTC
- - TRBJ2-7 TRBV16 CASSYLYEQYF TGTGCCAGCAGCTACCTATACGAGCAGTACTTC
TRBD1 - TRBJ1-2 TRBV20-1 CSASPTGANYGYTF TGCAGTGCTAGTCCGACAGGGGCCAACTATGGCTACACCTTC
TRBD1 - TRBJ1-3 TRBV19 CASSMEGQIRSGNTIYF TGTGCCAGTAGTATGGAGGGACAGATTCGCTCTGGAAACACCATATATTTT
- - TRBJ1-3 TRBV4-1 CASSQVDMGLTSGNTIYF TGCGCCAGCAGCCAAGTCGATATGGGGCTTACGTCTGGAAACACCATATATTTT